Reported below is one T cell receptor (beta chain). An end of the junction does not agree with germline; a read error may underlie this. In the same sample, other DNA sequences code for this CDR3. CDR1 is MNHNS, CDR2 SASEGT, per germline. The CDR3 has 13 amino acids. These data come from a study of immune cell composition in non-small cell lung cancer. Profiling relied on immunoSEQ multiplex PCR, and the TCRdb table lists in-frame clones only, not all of them. The sample consists of roughly 2,400 clones, roughly four fifths of them appearing once. The same sample was also used in a study of CD4 T cells in lung cancer. Per that study: Some patients had received nivolumab or pembrolizumab before giving blood.

The receptor comes from a human donor with non-small cell lung cancer. The sequenced sample was lung tumor tissue. This chain connects TRBV6-1 to TRBJ2-7, with a possible D match to TRBD1 (6 bases). CDR3 amino acids: CASSVDRIYEQYF. Written as DNA, the CDR3 is TGTGCCAGTAGTGTCGACAGGATCTACGAGCAGTACTTC.